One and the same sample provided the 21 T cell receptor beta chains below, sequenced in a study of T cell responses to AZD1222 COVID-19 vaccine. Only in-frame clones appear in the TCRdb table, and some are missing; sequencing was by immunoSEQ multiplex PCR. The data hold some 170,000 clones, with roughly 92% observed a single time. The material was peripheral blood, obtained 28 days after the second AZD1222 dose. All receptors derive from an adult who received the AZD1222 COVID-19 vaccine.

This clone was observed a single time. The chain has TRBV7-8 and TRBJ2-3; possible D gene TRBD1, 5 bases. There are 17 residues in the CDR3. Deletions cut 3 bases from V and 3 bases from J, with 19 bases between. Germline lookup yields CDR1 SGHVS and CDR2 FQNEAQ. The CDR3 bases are TGTGCCAGCAGCTTGCTCAGCACAGGTTCTGCGACAGATACGCAGTATTTT. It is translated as CASSLLSTGSATDTQYF.

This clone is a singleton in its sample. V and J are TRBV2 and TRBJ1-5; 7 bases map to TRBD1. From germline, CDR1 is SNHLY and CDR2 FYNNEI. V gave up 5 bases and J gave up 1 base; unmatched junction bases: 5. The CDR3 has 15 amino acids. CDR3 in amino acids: CASSKDRVSNQPQHF. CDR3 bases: TGTGCCAGCAGTAAAGACAGGGTGAGCAATCAGCCCCAGCATTTT.

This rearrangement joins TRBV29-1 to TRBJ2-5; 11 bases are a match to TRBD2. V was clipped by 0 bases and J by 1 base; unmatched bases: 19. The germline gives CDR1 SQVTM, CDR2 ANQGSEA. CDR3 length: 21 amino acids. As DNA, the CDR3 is TGCAGCGTTGAAGATCTGGACTTTACGGGGAGACTAGCGGGGCTCCAAGAGACCCAGTACTTC. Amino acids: CSVEDLDFTGRLAGLQETQYF. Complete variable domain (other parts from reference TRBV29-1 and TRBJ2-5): SAVISQKPSRDICQRGTSLTIQCQVDSQVTMMFWYRQQPGQSLTLIATANQGSEATYESGFVIDKFPISRPNLTFSTLTVSNMSPEDSSIYLCSVEDLDFTGRLAGLQETQYFGPGTRLLVL.

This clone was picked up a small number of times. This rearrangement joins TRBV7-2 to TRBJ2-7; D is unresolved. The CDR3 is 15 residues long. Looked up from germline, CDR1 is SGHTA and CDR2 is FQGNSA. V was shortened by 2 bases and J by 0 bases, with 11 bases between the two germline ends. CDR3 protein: CASSLSWQTSYEQYF. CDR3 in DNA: TGTGCCAGCAGCTTAAGTTGGCAGACCTCCTACGAGCAGTACTTC.

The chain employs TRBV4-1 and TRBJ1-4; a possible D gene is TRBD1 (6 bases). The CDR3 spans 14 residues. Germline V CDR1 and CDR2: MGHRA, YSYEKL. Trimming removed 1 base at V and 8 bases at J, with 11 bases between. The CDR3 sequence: CASSQARGWEKLFF. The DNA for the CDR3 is TGCGCCAGCAGCCAAGCTAGGGGGTGGGAAAAACTGTTTTTT.

CDR3 sequence: CASSQEGTGEAFF. CDR3 DNA: TGTGCCAGCAGCCAAGAGGGGACAGGGGAGGCTTTCTTT. V usage is TRBV14 and J usage is TRBJ1-1; 10 bases are shared with TRBD1. J lost 11 bases, V lost 0 bases, and 3 bases had no gene match. The CDR3 runs to 13 residues. The germline V gene encodes CDR1 SGHDN and CDR2 FVKESK.

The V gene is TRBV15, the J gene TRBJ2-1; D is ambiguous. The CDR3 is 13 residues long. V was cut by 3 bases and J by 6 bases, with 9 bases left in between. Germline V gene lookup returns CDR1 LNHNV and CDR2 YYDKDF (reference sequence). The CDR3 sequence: CATSSNTANEQFF. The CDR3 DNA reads TGTGCCACCAGCAGTAACACGGCCAATGAGCAGTTCTTC.

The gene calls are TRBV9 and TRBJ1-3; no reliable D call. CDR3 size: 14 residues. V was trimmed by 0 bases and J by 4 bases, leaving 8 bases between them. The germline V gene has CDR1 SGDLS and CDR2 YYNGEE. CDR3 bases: TGTGCCAGCAGCGTAGAAAGCTACGGAAACACCATATATTTT. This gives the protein CASSVESYGNTIYF.

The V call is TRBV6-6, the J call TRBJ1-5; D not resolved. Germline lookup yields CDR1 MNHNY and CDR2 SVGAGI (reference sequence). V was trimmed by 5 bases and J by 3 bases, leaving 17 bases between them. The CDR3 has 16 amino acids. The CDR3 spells CASSPSDGFPNQPQHF. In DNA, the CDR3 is TGTGCCAGCAGTCCTTCTGATGGGTTCCCCAATCAGCCCCAGCATTTT.

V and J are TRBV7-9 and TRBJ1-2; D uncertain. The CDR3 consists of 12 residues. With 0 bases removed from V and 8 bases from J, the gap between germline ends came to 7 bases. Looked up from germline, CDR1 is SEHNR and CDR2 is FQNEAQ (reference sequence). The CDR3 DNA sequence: TGTGCCAGCAGCTTAGCGGCCGGCGGCTACACCTTC. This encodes CASSLAAGGYTF.

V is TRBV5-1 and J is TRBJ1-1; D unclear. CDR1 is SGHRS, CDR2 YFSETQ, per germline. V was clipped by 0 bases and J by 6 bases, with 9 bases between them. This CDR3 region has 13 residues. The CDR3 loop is CASSLGVSSEAFF. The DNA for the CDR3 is TGCGCCAGCAGCTTGGGGGTTTCATCTGAAGCTTTCTTT.

CDR3 amino acids: CASRPGPGELFF. In nucleotides, the CDR3 is TGTGCCAGCAGACCAGGGCCCGGGGAGCTGTTTTTT. The chain couples TRBV6-5 to TRBJ2-2, with D possibly being TRBD1 (5 bases). Germline CDR1 and CDR2: MNHEY and SVGAGI. The CDR3 spans 12 residues. Trimming left V 6 bases short and J 6 bases short, with 8 bases between.

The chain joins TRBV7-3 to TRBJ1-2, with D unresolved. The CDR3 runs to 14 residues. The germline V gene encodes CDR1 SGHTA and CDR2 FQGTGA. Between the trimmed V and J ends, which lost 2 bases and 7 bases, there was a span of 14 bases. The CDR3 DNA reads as TGTGCCAGCAGCTTAGGTCCAACCCTAGGTGGCTACACCTTC. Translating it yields CASSLGPTLGGYTF.

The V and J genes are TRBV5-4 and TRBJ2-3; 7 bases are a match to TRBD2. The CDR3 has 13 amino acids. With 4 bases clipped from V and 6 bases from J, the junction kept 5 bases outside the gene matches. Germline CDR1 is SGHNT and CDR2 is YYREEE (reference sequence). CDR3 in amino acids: CASSPPGGDTQYF. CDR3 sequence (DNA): TGTGCCAGCAGCCCTCCCGGGGGGGATACGCAGTATTTT.

The CDR3 DNA reads as TGCAGCGTTGGGGGGGGCAGTAATTCACCCCTCCACTTT. Translation gives CSVGGGSNSPLHF. The rearrangement joins TRBV29-1 to TRBJ1-6; perhaps TRBD1 as D (6 bases). CDR3 length: 13 residues. The germline V gene encodes CDR1 SQVTM and CDR2 ANQGSEA. V dropped 4 bases and J dropped 6 bases, with 10 bases sitting between them. The full variable domain, with the rest looked up from reference TRBV29-1 and TRBJ1-6, is SAVISQKPSRDICQRGTSLTIQCQVDSQVTMMFWYRQQPGQSLTLIATANQGSEATYESGFVIDKFPISRPNLTFSTLTVSNMSPEDSSIYLCSVGGGSNSPLHFGNGTRLTVT.

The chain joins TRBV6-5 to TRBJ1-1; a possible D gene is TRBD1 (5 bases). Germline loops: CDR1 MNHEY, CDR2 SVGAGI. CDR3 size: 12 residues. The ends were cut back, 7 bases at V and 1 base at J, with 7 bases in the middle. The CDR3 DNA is TGTGCCAGCAAGACAGCGAACACTGAAGCTTTCTTT. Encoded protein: CASKTANTEAFF.

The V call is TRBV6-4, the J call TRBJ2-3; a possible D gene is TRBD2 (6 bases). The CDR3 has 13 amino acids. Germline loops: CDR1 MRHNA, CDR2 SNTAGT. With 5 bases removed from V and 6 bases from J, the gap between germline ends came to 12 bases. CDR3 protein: CASSFSGADTQYF. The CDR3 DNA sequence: TGTGCCAGCAGTTTCTCGGGAGCGGATACGCAGTATTTT.

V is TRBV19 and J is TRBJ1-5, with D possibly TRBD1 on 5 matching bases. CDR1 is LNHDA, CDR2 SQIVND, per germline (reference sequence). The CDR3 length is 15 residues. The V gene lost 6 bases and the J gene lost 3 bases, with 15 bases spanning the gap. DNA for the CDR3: TGTGCCAGTAGCATCGATCGAGGGGCCAATCAGCCCCAGCATTTT. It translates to CASSIDRGANQPQHF.

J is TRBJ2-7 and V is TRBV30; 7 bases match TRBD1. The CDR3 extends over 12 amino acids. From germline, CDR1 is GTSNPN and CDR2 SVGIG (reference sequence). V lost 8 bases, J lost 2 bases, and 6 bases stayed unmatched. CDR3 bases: TGTGCCGGGGACAGAGGCACCTACGAGCAGTACTTC. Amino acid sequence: CAGDRGTYEQYF.

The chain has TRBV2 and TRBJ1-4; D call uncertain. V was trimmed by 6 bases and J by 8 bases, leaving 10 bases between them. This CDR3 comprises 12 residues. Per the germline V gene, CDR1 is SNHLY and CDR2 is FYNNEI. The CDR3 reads CASRSDLEKLFF. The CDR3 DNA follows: TGTGCCAGCAGGAGTGATTTGGAAAAACTGTTTTTT.

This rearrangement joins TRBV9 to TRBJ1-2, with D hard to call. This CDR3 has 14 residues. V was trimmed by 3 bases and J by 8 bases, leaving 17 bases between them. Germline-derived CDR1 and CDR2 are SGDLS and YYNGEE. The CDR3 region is CASSAGGGLRGYTF. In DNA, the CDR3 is TGTGCCAGCAGCGCAGGTGGTGGGTTGAGAGGCTACACCTTC. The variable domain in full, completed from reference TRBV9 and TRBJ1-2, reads DSGVTQTPKHLITATGQRVTLRCSPRSGDLSVYWYQQSLDQGLQFLIQYYNGEERAKGNILERFSAQQFPDLHSELNLSSLELGDSALYFCASSAGGGLRGYTFGSGTRLTVV.